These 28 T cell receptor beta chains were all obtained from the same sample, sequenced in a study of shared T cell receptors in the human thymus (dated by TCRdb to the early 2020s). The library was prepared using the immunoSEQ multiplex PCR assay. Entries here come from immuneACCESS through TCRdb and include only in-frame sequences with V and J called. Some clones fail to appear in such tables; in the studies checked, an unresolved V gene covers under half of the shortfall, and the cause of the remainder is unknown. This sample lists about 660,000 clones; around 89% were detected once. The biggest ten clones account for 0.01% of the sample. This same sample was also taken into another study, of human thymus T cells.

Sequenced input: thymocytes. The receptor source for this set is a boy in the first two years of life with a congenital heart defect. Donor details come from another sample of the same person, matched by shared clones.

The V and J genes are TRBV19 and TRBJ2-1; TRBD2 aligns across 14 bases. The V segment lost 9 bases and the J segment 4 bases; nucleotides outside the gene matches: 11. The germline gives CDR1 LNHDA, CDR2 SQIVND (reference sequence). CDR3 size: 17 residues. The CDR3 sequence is CASNLGTSGSLYNEQFF. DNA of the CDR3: TGTGCCAGCAACCTAGGGACTAGCGGGAGTCTATACAATGAGCAGTTCTTC.

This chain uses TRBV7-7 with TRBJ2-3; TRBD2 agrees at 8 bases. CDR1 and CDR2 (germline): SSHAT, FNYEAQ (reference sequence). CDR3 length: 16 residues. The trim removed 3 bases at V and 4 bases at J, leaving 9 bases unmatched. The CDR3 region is CASSLKPGLVPDTQYF. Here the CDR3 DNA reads TGTGCCAGCAGCTTGAAACCGGGACTAGTTCCAGATACGCAGTATTTT.

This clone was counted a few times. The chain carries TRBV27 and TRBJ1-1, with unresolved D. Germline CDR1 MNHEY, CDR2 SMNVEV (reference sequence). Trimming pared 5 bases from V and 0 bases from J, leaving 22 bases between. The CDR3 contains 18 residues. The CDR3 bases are TGTGCCAGCAGTACGGGGAGGGTAGCGGGCTTTATGAACACTGAAGCTTTCTTT. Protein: CASSTGRVAGFMNTEAFF.

CDR3 coding DNA: TGTGCCAGCAGCCAAGAGGGAGGTTTAGGAGAAAAACTGTTTTTT. This sequence encodes CASSQEGGLGEKLFF. The chain uses TRBV14 and TRBJ1-4; D ambiguous. In germline, CDR1 is SGHDN, CDR2 FVKESK. The V gene lost 0 bases and the J gene lost 8 bases, with 13 bases spanning the gap. The length of the CDR3 is 15 residues.

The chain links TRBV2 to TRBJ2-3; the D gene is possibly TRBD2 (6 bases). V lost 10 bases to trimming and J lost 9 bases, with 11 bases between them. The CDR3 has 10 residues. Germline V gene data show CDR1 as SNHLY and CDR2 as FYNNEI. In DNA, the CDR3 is TGTGCCACCGAGGGGAGGACGCAGTATTTT. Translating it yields CATEGRTQYF.

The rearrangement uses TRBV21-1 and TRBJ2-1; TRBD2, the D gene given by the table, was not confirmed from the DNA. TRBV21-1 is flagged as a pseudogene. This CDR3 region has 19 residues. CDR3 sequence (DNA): TGTGCCAGCAGCAAAGAGCGACTAGCGGGCCCCGGACCATACAATGAGCAGTTCTTC. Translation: CASSKERLAGPGPYNEQFF.

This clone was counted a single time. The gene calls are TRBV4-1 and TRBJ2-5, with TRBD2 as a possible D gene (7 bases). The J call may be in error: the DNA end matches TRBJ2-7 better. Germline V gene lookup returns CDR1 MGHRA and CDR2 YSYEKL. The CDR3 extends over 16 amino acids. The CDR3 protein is CASSPGGYPHLDEQYF. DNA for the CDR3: TGCGCCAGCAGCCCGGGGGGCTACCCCCACCTTGACGAGCAGTACTTC.

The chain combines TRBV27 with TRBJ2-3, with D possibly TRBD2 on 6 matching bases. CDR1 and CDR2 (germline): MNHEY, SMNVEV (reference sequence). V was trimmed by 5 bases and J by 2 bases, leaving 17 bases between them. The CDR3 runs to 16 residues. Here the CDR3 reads CASSPNFGSFTDTQYF. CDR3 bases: TGTGCCAGCAGTCCCAACTTCGGGAGTTTCACAGATACGCAGTATTTT.

The CDR3 nucleotides are TGTGCCAGCAGCCACCAGCGACTAGCGGTGAATGAGCAGTTCTTC. The encoded protein is CASSHQRLAVNEQFF. V usage is TRBV7-2 and J usage is TRBJ2-1, with 9 positions matching TRBD2. CDR3 length: 15 amino acids. Germline CDR1 and CDR2: SGHTA and FQGNSA. V was clipped by 5 bases and J by 7 bases; unmatched bases: 9.

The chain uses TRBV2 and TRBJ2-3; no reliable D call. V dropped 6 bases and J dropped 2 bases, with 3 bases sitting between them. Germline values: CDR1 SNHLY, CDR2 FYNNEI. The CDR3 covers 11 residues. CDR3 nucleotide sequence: TGTGCCAGCAGCAACACAGATACGCAGTATTTT. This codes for CASSNTDTQYF.

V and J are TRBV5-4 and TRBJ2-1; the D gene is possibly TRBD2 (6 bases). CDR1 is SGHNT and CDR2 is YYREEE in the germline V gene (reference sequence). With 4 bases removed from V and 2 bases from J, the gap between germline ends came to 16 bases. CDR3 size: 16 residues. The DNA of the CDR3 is TGTGCCAGCAGCATTCTAGCGAGCCCCGCCTACAATGAGCAGTTCTTC. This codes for CASSILASPAYNEQFF.

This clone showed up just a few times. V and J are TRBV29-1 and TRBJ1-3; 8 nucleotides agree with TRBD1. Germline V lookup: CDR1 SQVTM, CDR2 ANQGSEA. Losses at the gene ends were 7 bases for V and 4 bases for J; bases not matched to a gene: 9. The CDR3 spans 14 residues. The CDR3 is CSAGEQGEGNTIYF. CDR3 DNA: TGCAGCGCTGGGGAACAGGGGGAAGGAAACACCATATATTTT.

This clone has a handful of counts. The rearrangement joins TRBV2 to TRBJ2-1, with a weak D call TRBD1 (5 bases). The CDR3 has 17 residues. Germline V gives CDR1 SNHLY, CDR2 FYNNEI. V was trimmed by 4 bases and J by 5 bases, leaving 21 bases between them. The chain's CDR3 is CASSGSFRGSVNNEQFF. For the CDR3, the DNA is TGTGCCAGCAGTGGATCCTTTAGGGGTTCTGTCAACAATGAGCAGTTCTTC.

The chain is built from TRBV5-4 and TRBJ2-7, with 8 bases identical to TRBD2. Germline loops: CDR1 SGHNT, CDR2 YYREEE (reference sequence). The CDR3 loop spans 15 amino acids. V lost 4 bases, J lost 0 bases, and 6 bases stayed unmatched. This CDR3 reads CASSRLGRGSYEQYF. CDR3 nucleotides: TGTGCCAGCAGCCGGCTCGGGAGGGGCTCCTACGAGCAGTACTTC.

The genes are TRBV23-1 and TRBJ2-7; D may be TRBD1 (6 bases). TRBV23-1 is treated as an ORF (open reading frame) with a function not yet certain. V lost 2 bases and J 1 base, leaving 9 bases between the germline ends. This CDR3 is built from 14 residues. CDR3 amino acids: CASSQPGQSYEQYF. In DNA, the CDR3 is TGCGCCAGCAGTCAACCTGGACAGTCCTACGAGCAGTACTTC.

The CDR3 here is CASSLGQGRVPYEQYF. The CDR3, as DNA: TGTGCCAGCAGCTTAGGACAGGGAAGAGTCCCCTACGAGCAGTACTTC. The chain uses TRBV7-8 and TRBJ2-7; 7 positions agree with TRBD1. V was clipped by 1 base and J by 2 bases; unmatched bases: 8. Germline V CDR1 and CDR2: SGHVS, FQNEAQ. CDR3 length equals 16 residues.

The CDR3 here is CASSSGTGGLNTEAFF. DNA of the CDR3: TGTGCCAGCAGCTCCGGGACAGGGGGCCTGAACACTGAAGCTTTCTTT. The rearrangement joins TRBV5-5 to TRBJ1-1; 12 positions match TRBD1. J lost 0 bases, V lost 3 bases, and 3 bases had no gene match. CDR3 length: 16 amino acids. Germline CDR1 is SGHKS and CDR2 is YYEKEE (reference sequence).

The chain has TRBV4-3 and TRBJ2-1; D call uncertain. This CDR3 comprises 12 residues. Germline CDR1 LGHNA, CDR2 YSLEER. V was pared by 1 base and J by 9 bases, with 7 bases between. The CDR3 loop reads CASSQAPGEQFF. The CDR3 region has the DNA TGCGCCAGCAGCCAAGCCCCAGGTGAGCAGTTCTTC.

The CDR3 sequence is CASSSSGLAGSNEQFF. CDR3 sequence (DNA): TGTGCCAGCAGCTCTTCGGGACTAGCGGGATCCAATGAGCAGTTCTTC. The chain carries TRBV7-9 and TRBJ2-1, with 13 bases lining up with TRBD2. There are 16 residues in the CDR3. Trimming at V came to 4 bases and at J to 6 bases, leaving 6 bases not matched to a gene. Germline V gene sequence: CDR1 SEHNR, CDR2 FQNEAQ (reference sequence). Using reference TRBV7-9 and TRBJ2-1 for the parts outside the CDR3, the full variable domain is DTGVSQNPRHKITKRGQNVTFRCDPISEHNRLYWYRQTLGQGPEFLTYFQNEAQLEKSRLLSDRFSAERPKGSFSTLEIQRTEQGDSAMYLCASSSSGLAGSNEQFFGPGTRLTVL.

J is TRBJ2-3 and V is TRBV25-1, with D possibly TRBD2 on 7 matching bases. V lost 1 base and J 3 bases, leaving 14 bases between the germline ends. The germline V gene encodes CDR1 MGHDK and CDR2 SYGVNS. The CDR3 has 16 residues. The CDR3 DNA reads TGTGCCAGCAGTGAATCCTGGGGGAGGGGGACAGATACGCAGTATTTT. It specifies CASSESWGRGTDTQYF.

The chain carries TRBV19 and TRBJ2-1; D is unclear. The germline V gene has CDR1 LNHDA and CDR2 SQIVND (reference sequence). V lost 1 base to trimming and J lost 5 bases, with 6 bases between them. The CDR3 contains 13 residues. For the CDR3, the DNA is TGTGCCAGTAGTATAGCCGTTAACAATGAGCAGTTCTTC. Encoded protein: CASSIAVNNEQFF.

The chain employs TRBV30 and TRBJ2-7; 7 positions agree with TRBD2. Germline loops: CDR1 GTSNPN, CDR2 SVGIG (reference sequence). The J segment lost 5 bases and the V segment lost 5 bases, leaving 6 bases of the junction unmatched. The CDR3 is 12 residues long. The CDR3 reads CAWGEGSDEQYF. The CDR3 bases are TGTGCCTGGGGGGAGGGATCGGACGAGCAGTACTTC.

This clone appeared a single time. The CDR3 sequence: CASRPGGSPSYEQYF. CDR3 DNA sequence: TGTGCCAGCAGACCGGGGGGCTCCCCATCCTACGAGCAGTACTTC. V is TRBV6-1 and J is TRBJ2-7, with D possibly TRBD2 on 7 matching bases. From germline, CDR1 is MNHNS and CDR2 SASEGT. This CDR3 contains 15 residues. The ends were cut back, 6 bases at V and 1 base at J, with 16 bases in the middle.

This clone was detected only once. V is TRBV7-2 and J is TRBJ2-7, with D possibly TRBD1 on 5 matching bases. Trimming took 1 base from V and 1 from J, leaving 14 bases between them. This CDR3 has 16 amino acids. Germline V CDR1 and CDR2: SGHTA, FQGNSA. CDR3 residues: CASSLVGQGCSYEQYF. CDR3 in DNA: TGTGCCAGCAGCTTAGTGGGGCAGGGATGTTCCTACGAGCAGTACTTC.

The CDR3 nucleotides are TGCGCCAGCAGCTTCCGGGACAGGGGTGAGGATACGCAGTATTTT. This gives the protein CASSFRDRGEDTQYF. This chain uses TRBV5-1 with TRBJ2-3; 10 positions agree with TRBD1. This CDR3 region has 15 residues. The V gene's germline CDR1 is SGHRS and CDR2 YFSETQ. With 2 bases clipped from V and 6 bases from J, the junction kept 6 bases outside the gene matches.

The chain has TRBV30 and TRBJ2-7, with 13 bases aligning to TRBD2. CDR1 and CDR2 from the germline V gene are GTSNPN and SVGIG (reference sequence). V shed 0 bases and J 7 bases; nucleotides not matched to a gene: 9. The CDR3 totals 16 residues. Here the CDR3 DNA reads TGTGCCTGGAGTGTCCCGGGACTAGCGGGAAGAGGGGAGCAGTACTTC. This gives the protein CAWSVPGLAGRGEQYF.

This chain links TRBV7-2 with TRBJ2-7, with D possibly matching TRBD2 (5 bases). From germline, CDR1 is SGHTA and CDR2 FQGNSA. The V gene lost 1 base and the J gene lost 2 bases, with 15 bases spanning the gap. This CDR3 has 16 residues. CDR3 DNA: TGTGCCAGCAGCTTAGATGGTAGCGAATACACCTACGAGCAGTACTTC. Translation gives CASSLDGSEYTYEQYF.

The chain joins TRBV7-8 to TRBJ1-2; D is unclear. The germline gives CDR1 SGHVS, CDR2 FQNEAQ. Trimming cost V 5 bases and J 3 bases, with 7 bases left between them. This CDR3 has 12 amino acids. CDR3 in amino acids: CASSPRYYGYTF. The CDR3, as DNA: TGTGCCAGCAGCCCCCGGTACTATGGCTACACCTTC.